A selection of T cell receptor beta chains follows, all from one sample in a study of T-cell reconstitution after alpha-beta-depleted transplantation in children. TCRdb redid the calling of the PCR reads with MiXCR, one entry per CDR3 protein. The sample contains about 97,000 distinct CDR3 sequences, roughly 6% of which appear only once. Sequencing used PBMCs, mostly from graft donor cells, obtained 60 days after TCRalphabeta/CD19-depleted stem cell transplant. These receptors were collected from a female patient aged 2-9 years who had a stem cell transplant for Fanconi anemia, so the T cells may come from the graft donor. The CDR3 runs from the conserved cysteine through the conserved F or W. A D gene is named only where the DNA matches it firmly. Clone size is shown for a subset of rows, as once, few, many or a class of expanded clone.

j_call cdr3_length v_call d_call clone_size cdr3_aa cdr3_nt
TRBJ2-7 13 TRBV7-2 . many CASSLPTVYEQYF TGTGCCAGCAGCCTGCCCACGGTCTACGAGCAGTACTTC
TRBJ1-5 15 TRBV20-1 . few CSARDTQGVARPQHF TGCAGTGCTAGAGATACCCAGGGAGTCGCGCGGCCCCAGCATTTT
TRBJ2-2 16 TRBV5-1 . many CASSLIVPPNTGELFF TGCGCCAGCAGCTTGATAGTCCCGCCCAACACCGGGGAGCTGTTTTTT
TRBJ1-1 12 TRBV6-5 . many CASSSSGPEAFF TGTGCCAGCAGCTCAAGTGGTCCTGAAGCTTTCTTT
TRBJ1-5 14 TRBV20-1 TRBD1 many CSALRDSRFQPQHF TGCAGTGCTCTACGGGACAGCAGATTTCAGCCCCAGCATTTT
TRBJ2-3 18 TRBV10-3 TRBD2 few CAISENGRLAGHTDTQYF TGTGCCATCAGTGAGAATGGCCGACTAGCGGGCCACACAGATACGCAGTATTTT
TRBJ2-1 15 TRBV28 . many CASSLARRTLDEQFF TGTGCCAGCAGTTTGGCTCGGCGGACACTGGATGAGCAGTTCTTC
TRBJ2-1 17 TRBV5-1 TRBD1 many CASSFLPLDRAYNEQFF TGCGCCAGCAGCTTCTTACCCCTGGACAGGGCCTACAATGAGCAGTTCTTC
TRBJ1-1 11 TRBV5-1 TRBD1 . CASRQGAEAFF TGCGCCAGCAGGCAGGGGGCTGAAGCTTTCTTT
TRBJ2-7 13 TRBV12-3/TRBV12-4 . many CASSGPILYEQYF TGTGCCAGCAGTGGCCCAATCCTCTACGAGCAGTACTTC
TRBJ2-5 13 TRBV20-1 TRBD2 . CSARRTSYETQYF TGCAGTGCTAGAAGGACTAGTTACGAGACCCAGTACTTC
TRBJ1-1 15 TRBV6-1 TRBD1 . CASSDRQGHHTEAFF TGTGCCAGCAGTGATCGACAGGGGCACCACACTGAAGCTTTCTTT
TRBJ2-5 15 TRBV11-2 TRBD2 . CASSVSGGPTETQYF TGTGCCAGCAGTGTTAGCGGGGGGCCAACGGAGACCCAGTACTTC
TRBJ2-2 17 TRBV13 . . CASSLGVIQGGTGELFF TGTGCCAGCAGCTTAGGCGTTATACAGGGAGGGACCGGGGAGCTGTTTTTT